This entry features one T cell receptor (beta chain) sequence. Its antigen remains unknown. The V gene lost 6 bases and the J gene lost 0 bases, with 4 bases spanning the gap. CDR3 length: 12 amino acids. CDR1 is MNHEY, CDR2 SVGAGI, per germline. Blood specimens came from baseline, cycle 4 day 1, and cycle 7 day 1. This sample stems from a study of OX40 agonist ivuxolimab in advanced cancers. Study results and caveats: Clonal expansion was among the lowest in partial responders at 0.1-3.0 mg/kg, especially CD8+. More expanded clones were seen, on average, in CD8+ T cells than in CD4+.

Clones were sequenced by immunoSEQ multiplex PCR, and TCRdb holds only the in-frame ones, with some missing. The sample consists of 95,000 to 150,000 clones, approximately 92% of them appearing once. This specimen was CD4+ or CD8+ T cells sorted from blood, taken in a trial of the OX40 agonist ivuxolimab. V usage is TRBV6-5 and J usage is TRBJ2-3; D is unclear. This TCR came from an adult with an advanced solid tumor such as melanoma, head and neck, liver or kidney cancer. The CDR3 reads CASRESTDTQYF. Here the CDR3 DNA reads TGTGCCAGCAGGGAGAGCACAGATACGCAGTATTTT.